The TCR beta chain under discussion was sequenced for a study of cytomegalovirus exposure and HLA in healthy donors. About the research overall: A prior analysis found 95 million to 140 million unique TCR beta sequences from 150 million to 200 million T cells. Whole-study findings and limits: Sequencing depth across donors, presence/absence analyses assumed, was roughly uniform. It was approximately 150 TCR beta chains that were listed as cytomegalovirus-associated.

The V end lost 6 bases, the J end lost 4 bases, and 19 bases lay between the germline ends. The CDR3 sequence is 16 residues long. The germline gives CDR1 LNHDA, CDR2 SQIVND (reference sequence). As regards this clone: Antigen unknown.

PCR was performed using 60 Vbeta and 13 Jbeta primers. Measured with immunoSEQ multiplex PCR; TCRdb has only the in-frame clones, and not every one. The table lists some 190,000 clones, around 80% of them singletons. The rearrangement joins TRBV19 to TRBJ1-5; weak D call: TRBD1 (5 bases). This clonotype originated in a man in his late teens or twenties in good health and CMV-seronegative. The sample consisted of PBMCs. The CDR3 is CASRQVLQASNQPQHF. As DNA, the CDR3 is TGTGCCAGTAGACAAGTCCTACAGGCGTCGAATCAGCCCCAGCATTTT. Using reference TRBV19 and TRBJ1-5 for the parts outside the CDR3, the full variable domain is DGGITQSPKYLFRKEGQNVTLSCEQNLNHDAMYWYRQDPGQGLRLIYYSQIVNDFQKGDIAEGYSVSREKKESFPLTVTSAQKNPTAFYLCASRQVLQASNQPQHFGDGTRLSIL.